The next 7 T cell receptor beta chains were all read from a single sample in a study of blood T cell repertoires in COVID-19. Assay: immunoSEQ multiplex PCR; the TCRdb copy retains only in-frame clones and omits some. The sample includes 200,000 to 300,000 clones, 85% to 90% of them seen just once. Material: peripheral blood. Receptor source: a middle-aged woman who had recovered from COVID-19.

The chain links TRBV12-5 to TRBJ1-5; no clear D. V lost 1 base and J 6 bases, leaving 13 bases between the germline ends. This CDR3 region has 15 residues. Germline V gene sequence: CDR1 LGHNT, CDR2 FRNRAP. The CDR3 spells CASGLDPERLQPQHF. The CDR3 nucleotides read TGTGCTAGTGGTTTGGACCCCGAGCGGCTTCAGCCCCAGCATTTT.

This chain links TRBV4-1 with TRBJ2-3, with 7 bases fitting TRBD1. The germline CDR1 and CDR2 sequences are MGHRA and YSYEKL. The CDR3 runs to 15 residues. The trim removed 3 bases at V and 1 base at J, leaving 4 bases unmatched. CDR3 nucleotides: TGCGCCAGCAGCCATAGCCAGGGGGGCACAGATACGCAGTATTTT. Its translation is CASSHSQGGTDTQYF.

For the CDR3, the DNA is TGTGCCAGCAGTGACAGGGGTGGAACCTACAATGAGCAGTTCTTC. Amino acids: CASSDRGGTYNEQFF. The J gene is TRBJ2-1, the V gene TRBV2; D perhaps matches TRBD1 (6 bases). CDR1 is SNHLY, CDR2 FYNNEI, per germline. The CDR3 runs 15 residues. Between the trimmed V and J ends, which lost 3 bases and 2 bases, there was a span of 11 bases.

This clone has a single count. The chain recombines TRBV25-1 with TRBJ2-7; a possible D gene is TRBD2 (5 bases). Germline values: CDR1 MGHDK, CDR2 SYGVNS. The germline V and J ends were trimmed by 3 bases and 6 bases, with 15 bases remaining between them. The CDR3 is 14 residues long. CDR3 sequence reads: CASSDRVRGGEQYF. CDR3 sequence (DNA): TGTGCCAGCAGTGATAGGGTTCGGGGTGGCGAGCAGTACTTC.

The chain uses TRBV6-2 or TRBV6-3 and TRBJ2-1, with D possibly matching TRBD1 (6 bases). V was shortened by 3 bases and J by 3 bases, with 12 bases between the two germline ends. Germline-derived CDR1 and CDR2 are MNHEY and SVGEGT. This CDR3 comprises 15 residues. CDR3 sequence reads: CASSYPGAYYNEQFF. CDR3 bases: TGTGCCAGCAGTTATCCAGGGGCCTACTACAATGAGCAGTTCTTC.

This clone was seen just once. Here the CDR3 reads CASRAPTVRNEQFF. CDR3 bases: TGTGCCAGCAGAGCACCAACAGTTCGCAATGAGCAGTTCTTC. The gene calls are TRBV6-5 and TRBJ2-1, with D unclear. The CDR3 sequence is 14 residues long. Trimming stripped 6 bases from V and 6 bases from J, with 15 bases between. Germline CDR1 reads MNHEY; CDR2 reads SVGAGI.

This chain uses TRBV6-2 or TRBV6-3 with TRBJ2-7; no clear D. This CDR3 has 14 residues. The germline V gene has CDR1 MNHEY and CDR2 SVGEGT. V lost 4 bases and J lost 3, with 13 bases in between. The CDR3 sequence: CASSSRYSHYEQYF. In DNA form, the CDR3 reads TGTGCCAGCAGTTCTCGTTACAGTCACTACGAGCAGTACTTC.